The present entry profiles one T cell receptor beta chain with its context. Its specificity is unknown. This sample is drawn from a study of T cells in Graves' hyperthyroidism and ophthalmopathy. In the ophthalmopathy cohort, Clinical Activity Score was at least 3, NOSPECS grade at least 4, and duration under 3 months. TCR beta CDR3 regions were amplified from RNA. The HTBI primer set served for first-round RT-PCR of the TCR CDR3. A single record per CDR3 protein comes from TCRdb applying MiXCR to the multiplex PCR reads. The table lists about 610,000 distinct CDR3 sequences, roughly 14% of them singletons, with roughly 4.3% in the top ten. The study's findings and limits: Among thyroid clonotypes expanded above 0.001, most also appeared in blood.

The sequenced sample consisted of blood. The TCR originated in a woman between 40 and 50 years old with Graves' ophthalmopathy.

Written as DNA, the CDR3 is TGCAGTGCCCTAGCAGGGGGCCATGAAAAACTGTTTTTT. Translated, it gives CSALAGGHEKLFF. The chain is built from TRBV20-1 and TRBJ1-4, with 8 bases lining up with TRBD1. Germline V gene sequence: CDR1 DFQATT, CDR2 SNEGSKA (reference sequence). J lost 6 bases, V lost 6 bases, and 6 bases had no gene match. CDR3 length equals 13 residues.